The 3 T cell receptor beta chains below all came from one sample that was sequenced in a study of radiotherapy plus CTLA-4 blockade in lung cancer. Generated by immunoSEQ multiplex PCR, the TCRdb table keeps only in-frame clones and is missing some. This table has about 84,000 clones, roughly 70% appearing once. The specimen was peripheral blood, collected from a patient treated with radiotherapy plus ipilimumab. The receptors here all came from a human donor with non-small cell lung cancer that progressed on radiotherapy plus ipilimumab.

The V and J genes are TRBV2 and TRBJ1-2; D is perhaps TRBD1 (5 bases). Per the germline V gene, CDR1 is SNHLY and CDR2 is FYNNEI. Trimming left V 3 bases short and J 4 bases short, with 9 bases between. This CDR3 comprises 13 residues. CDR3 in DNA: TGTGCCAGCAGTGATGGACATACCTATGGCTACACCTTC. Protein sequence: CASSDGHTYGYTF.

This clone was detected once. The chain couples TRBV25-1 to TRBJ2-7, with TRBD1 identical over 9 bases. The CDR3 covers 15 residues. Germline CDR1 and CDR2: MGHDK and SYGVNS. Losses at the gene ends were 3 bases for V and 0 bases for J; bases not matched to a gene: 3. The CDR3 reads CASSDNRGLSYEQYF. The CDR3 nucleotides read TGTGCCAGCAGTGATAACAGGGGGCTCTCCTACGAGCAGTACTTC.

The V and J genes are TRBV19 and TRBJ2-5; the match to TRBD2 covers 9 bases. In germline, CDR1 is LNHDA, CDR2 SQIVND (reference sequence). CDR3 length: 16 residues. Trimming at V came to 4 bases and at J to 0 bases, leaving 6 bases not matched to a gene. The CDR3 spells CASSTPGLANQETQYF. CDR3 sequence (DNA): TGTGCCAGTAGTACGCCGGGACTAGCCAACCAAGAGACCCAGTACTTC.